This T cell receptor beta chain was retrieved from a study of blood T cell repertoires in COVID-19. Clones were read by immunoSEQ multiplex PCR, and TCRdb kept only the in-frame ones, dropping some. The sample carries approximately 46,000 clones, 70% to 90% recorded once. V lost 7 bases, J lost 3 bases, and 8 bases stayed unmatched. The CDR3 runs to 15 residues. Per the germline V gene, CDR1 is MNHEY and CDR2 is SVGAGI. V gene TRBV6-5 combines with J gene TRBJ1-4, with TRBD1 identical over 7 bases. Sequenced material: peripheral blood. The TCR sequence derives from a woman aged 70-85 years in a cohort sampled during active COVID-19. DNA of the CDR3: TGTGCCAGCACGGAATCCACAGGGGCTAATGAAAAACTGTTTTTT. It translates to CASTESTGANEKLFF.